This T cell receptor (beta chain) was identified during a study of blood T cell repertoires in COVID-19. The overall study: T cells, B-cell-depleted T cells, or PBMCs provided the cDNA or gDNA that served as material.

Recruited during active infection, patients (from Seattle) were subsequently followed longitudinally. In the original processing: Cell counts per sample came from amplifying reference gene primers. Measured with immunoSEQ multiplex PCR; TCRdb has only the in-frame clones, and not every one. The V and J calls and clone size were taken over from that table, and D and trimming were inferred from the DNA. The sample includes 150,000 or so clones, 85% to 90% of them seen just once. This clone was counted between two and nine times. Material: peripheral blood. This TCR was sampled from a man between 18 and 29 years old with COVID-19, enrolled during active disease.

The CDR3 region has the DNA TGTGCCAGCAGTCATAAGGGACCCCTAGCGGCCTACAATGAGCAGTTCTTC. This codes for CASSHKGPLAAYNEQFF. This rearrangement joins TRBV27 to TRBJ2-1, with TRBD2 matching over 7 bases. The CDR3 is 17 amino acids. J gave up 2 bases and V 5 bases, and 12 bases lay outside the gene matches. Germline V gives CDR1 MNHEY, CDR2 SMNVEV (reference sequence).